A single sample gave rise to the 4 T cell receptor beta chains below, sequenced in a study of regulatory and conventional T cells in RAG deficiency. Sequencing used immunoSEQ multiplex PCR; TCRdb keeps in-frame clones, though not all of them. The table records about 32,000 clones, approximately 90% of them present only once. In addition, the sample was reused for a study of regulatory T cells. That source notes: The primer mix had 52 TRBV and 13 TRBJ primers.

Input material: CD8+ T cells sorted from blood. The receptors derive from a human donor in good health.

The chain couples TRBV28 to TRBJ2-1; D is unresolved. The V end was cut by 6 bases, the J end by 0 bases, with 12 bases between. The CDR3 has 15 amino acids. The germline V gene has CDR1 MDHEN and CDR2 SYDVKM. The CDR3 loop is CASREDLSSYNEQFF. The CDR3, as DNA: TGTGCCAGCAGGGAAGACTTGAGCTCCTACAATGAGCAGTTCTTC.

The CDR3 coding sequence is TGTGCCAGCAGACCGCGGACAGCCTATAATTCACCCCTCCACTTT. Translating it yields CASRPRTAYNSPLHF. The chain is built from TRBV28 and TRBJ1-6; TRBD1 might be the D (6 bases). This CDR3 has 15 amino acids. Trimming cost V 6 bases and J 2 bases, with 11 bases left between them. CDR1 and CDR2 (germline): MDHEN, SYDVKM.

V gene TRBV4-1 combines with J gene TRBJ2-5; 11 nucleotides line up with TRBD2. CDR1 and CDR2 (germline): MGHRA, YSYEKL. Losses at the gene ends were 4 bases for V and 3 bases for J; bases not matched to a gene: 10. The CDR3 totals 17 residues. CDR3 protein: CASSPKWAGLAEETQYF. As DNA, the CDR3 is TGCGCCAGCAGCCCGAAATGGGCGGGACTAGCGGAAGAGACCCAGTACTTC.

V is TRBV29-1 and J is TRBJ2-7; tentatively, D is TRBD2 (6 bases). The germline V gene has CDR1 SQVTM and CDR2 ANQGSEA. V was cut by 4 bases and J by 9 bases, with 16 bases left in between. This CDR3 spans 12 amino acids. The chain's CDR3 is CSVADGSSGQYF. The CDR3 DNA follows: TGCAGCGTTGCGGACGGGAGTTCCGGGCAGTACTTC.